This T cell receptor beta chain is drawn from a study of PD-1 blockade in classical Hodgkin lymphoma. Profiling relied on immunoSEQ multiplex PCR, and the TCRdb table lists in-frame clones only, not all of them. The sample holds approximately 8,400 clones, 80% to 90% seen once. Of note for this clone: Its target is not known. Its ends do not fully match the called genes, so a read error is possible.

Each and every patient relapsed after autologous stem cell transplantation, and patients got differing brentuximab vedotin exposure. It was by magnetic negative selection that CD4+ T cells were purified from thawed PBMCs. Broader study findings: Baseline TCR diversity was reportedly lower in newly diagnosed patients than healthy donors. Researchers reported that CD4+ TCR diversity, though not CD8+, rose significantly by C4D1. The study found complete responders had baseline diversity similar to newly diagnosed patients. Patients who began taking nivolumab under 1 year after ASCT were left out.

The germline V gene encodes CDR1 SGHTA and CDR2 FQGNSA. The CDR3 extends over 14 amino acids. The clonotype comes from a human donor with classical Hodgkin lymphoma. This rearrangement joins TRBV7-2 to TRBJ2-5, with D tentatively TRBD2 (5 bases). The sequenced sample was CD4+ T cells from blood, obtained at baseline. The CDR3, as DNA: TGTGCCAGCAGCTTAGCGCGAGGAGACTACCCTGGTGACTTC. This sequence encodes CASSLARGDYPGDF.